Below are 21 T cell receptor beta chains sequenced from a single sample in a study of post-analysis software for immune sequencing data. Study-wide results and caveats: Higher frequency in patients than in controls was seen for five TRBV segments, with TRBV5-6, TRBV5-1 and TRBV20-1 among them.

Their target antigens are unknown. Unique molecular identifiers had been added to the TCR beta cDNA libraries. TCRdb analysed the PCR reads with MiXCR anew, one entry per CDR3 protein. The sample lists fewer than 900,000 distinct CDR3 sequences, around 46% occurring once. The sequenced sample was blood. These receptors all stem from a girl aged 5-17 years with multiple sclerosis.

This clonotype occurred a few times. The chain links TRBV7-8 to TRBJ2-3; TRBD2 might be the D (5 bases). This CDR3 has 15 amino acids. Germline V gene lookup returns CDR1 SGHVS and CDR2 FQNEAQ. The V and J ends lost 2 bases and 4 bases respectively, with 13 bases between them. CDR3 protein: CASSLWGVEADTQYF. In DNA form, the CDR3 reads TGTGCCAGCAGCTTATGGGGAGTGGAAGCAGATACGCAGTATTTT.

There are a few counts of this clonotype. The rearrangement joins TRBV15 to TRBJ1-5; 8 nucleotides agree with TRBD1. Germline V gene data show CDR1 as LNHNV and CDR2 as YYDKDF (reference sequence). Trimming cost V 2 bases and J 9 bases; bases outside gene matches: 6. CDR3 length: 14 amino acids. The CDR3 DNA reads as TGTGCCACCAGCAGACGCCCAGGGGGCTTGCCCCAGCATTTT. Translated: CATSRRPGGLPQHF. Drawing the rest from reference TRBV15 and TRBJ1-5, the complete variable domain is DAMVIQNPRYQVTQFGKPVTLSCSQTLNHNVMYWYQQKSSQAPKLLFHYYDKDFNNEADTPDNFQSRRPNTSFCFLDIRSPGLGDTAMYLCATSRRPGGLPQHFGDGTRLSIL.

A single count supports this clonotype. V and J are TRBV9 and TRBJ2-5, with D perhaps TRBD2 (5 bases). The J call may be in error: the DNA end matches TRBJ2-7 better. The CDR3 covers 14 residues. CDR1 is SGDLS, CDR2 YYNGEE, per germline. CDR3 sequence: CASSPRGSSREQYF. For the CDR3, the DNA is TGTGCCAGCAGCCCCCGGGGTAGCTCGCGCGAGCAGTACTTC.

This clonotype was picked up a small number of times. V gene TRBV2 combines with J gene TRBJ2-1; D is perhaps TRBD2 (6 bases). Germline V gives CDR1 SNHLY, CDR2 FYNNEI. The CDR3 is 14 amino acids. V lost 9 bases to trimming and J lost 5 bases, with 17 bases between them. CDR3 in DNA: TGTGCCAGTTCCGTGTTAGCGGCAAACAATGAGCAGTTCTTC. As protein: CASSVLAANNEQFF.

This chain links TRBV10-3 with TRBJ1-4, with D maybe TRBD1 (5 bases). Trimming took 6 bases from V and 6 from J, leaving 11 bases between them. The CDR3 is made up of 13 amino acids. CDR1 ENHRY and CDR2 SYGVKD come from the germline V gene. CDR3 sequence: CAISSRVDEKLFF. Written as DNA, the CDR3 is TGTGCCATCAGCTCCAGGGTAGATGAAAAACTGTTTTTT.

The chain has TRBV12-3 or TRBV12-4 and TRBJ2-1; D is uncertain. The CDR3 covers 14 residues. Trimming took 0 bases from V and 8 from J, leaving 11 bases between them. The CDR3 DNA follows: TGTGCCAGCAGTTTAGCCCTCCCCCCCTATGAGCAGTTCTTC. This gives the protein CASSLALPPYEQFF.

This clonotype has a handful of counts. V gene TRBV7-2 combines with J gene TRBJ2-5; 11 positions agree with TRBD2. The CDR3 runs to 16 residues. Germline CDR1 SGHTA, CDR2 FQGNSA. The trim removed 4 bases at V and 5 bases at J, leaving 9 bases unmatched. The CDR3, as DNA: TGTGCCAGCAGCTCCCGACTAGCGGGAAACAGGGAGACCCAGTACTTC. Amino acids: CASSSRLAGNRETQYF.

The chain links TRBV29-1 to TRBJ2-5; 12 bases are shared with TRBD2. V gave up 5 bases and J gave up 2 bases; unmatched junction bases: 6. CDR1 is SQVTM and CDR2 is ANQGSEA in the germline V gene. There are 15 residues in the CDR3. The CDR3 protein is CSVQGGLAGQETQYF. The DNA of the CDR3 is TGCAGCGTTCAAGGCGGACTAGCGGGACAAGAGACCCAGTACTTC.

This clonotype turned up a few times. CDR3 nucleotide sequence: TGCAGTGCCTCGGGGCTAGCGGGAGTCCCGGCCGGGGAGCTGTTTTTT. Translated, it gives CSASGLAGVPAGELFF. The chain carries TRBV20-1 and TRBJ2-2; 10 bases map to TRBD2. J was trimmed by 6 bases and V by 6 bases; bases with no gene match: 13. From germline, CDR1 is DFQATT and CDR2 SNEGSKA (reference sequence). The CDR3 runs 16 residues.

The chain links TRBV11-1 to TRBJ2-3, with D possibly being TRBD2 (5 bases). The length of the CDR3 is 16 residues. The V gene's germline CDR1 is SGHAT and CDR2 FQDESV (reference sequence). Trimming cost V 3 bases and J 1 base, with 14 bases left between them. Here the CDR3 DNA reads TGTGCCAGCAGCTTCAGTGGACTCATCGGCACAGATACGCAGTATTTT. Translating it yields CASSFSGLIGTDTQYF.

This clonotype came up a few times. The chain has TRBV12-3 or TRBV12-4 and TRBJ1-2; TRBD1 matches at 7 bases. Losses at the gene ends were 5 bases for V and 8 bases for J; bases not matched to a gene: 8. The CDR3 extends over 13 amino acids. CDR3: CASSPGGEEGYTF. The CDR3 DNA reads as TGTGCCAGCAGTCCAGGGGGAGAGGAGGGCTACACCTTC.

The chain links TRBV7-8 to TRBJ2-7; 9 nucleotides agree with TRBD2. J lost 3 bases, V lost 2 bases, and 5 bases had no gene match. The CDR3 length is 15 residues. Per the germline V gene, CDR1 is SGHVS and CDR2 is FQNEAQ. CDR3 sequence (DNA): TGTGCCAGCAGCTTATTGACTAGCGGCTACTACGAGCAGTACTTC. Its translation: CASSLLTSGYYEQYF. Drawing the rest from reference TRBV7-8 and TRBJ2-7, the complete variable domain is GAGVSQSPRYKVAKRGQDVALRCDPISGHVSLFWYQQALGQGPEFLTYFQNEAQLDKSGLPSDRFFAERPEGSVSTLKIQRTQQEDSAVYLCASSLLTSGYYEQYFGPGTRLTVT.

The V call is TRBV30, the J call TRBJ1-2; 9 nucleotides line up with TRBD1. V lost 5 bases and J lost 6; bases outside the gene matches: 13. The CDR3 is 15 residues long. Germline loops: CDR1 GTSNPN, CDR2 SVGIG (reference sequence). The CDR3 bases are TGTGCCTGGGACCAAGGGACAGGGAGTTTTAATGGCTACACCTTC. Translated, it gives CAWDQGTGSFNGYTF.

At least ten counts were recorded for this clonotype. The chain joins TRBV6-8 to TRBJ2-1; 8 nucleotides agree with TRBD1. This CDR3 region has 14 residues. Unmatched junction bases numbered 6, after V lost 8 bases and J lost 3 bases. Per germline, CDR1 MNHGY and CDR2 SAAAGT. As DNA, the CDR3 is TGTGCCAGCCCTCTAGGACAGGGCTACAATGAGCAGTTCTTC. Translating it yields CASPLGQGYNEQFF.

This clonotype was observed once. Because the CDR3 is missing its conserved closing phenylalanine or tryptophan, this is likely a read error. V usage is TRBV6-5 and J usage is TRBJ1-2, with D hard to call. V was clipped by 5 bases and J by 6 bases, with 16 bases between them. Germline V gene lookup returns CDR1 MNHEY and CDR2 SVGAGI. CDR3 length: 14 amino acids. CDR3 sequence: CASSKTGMVNGYTC. DNA for the CDR3: TGTGCCAGCAGTAAGACCGGGATGGTAAATGGCTACACCTGC.

The CDR3 DNA is TGTGCCAGCACGAGACAGGGTTCAGATACGCAGTATTTT. Protein sequence: CASTRQGSDTQYF. The chain has TRBV12-3 or TRBV12-4 and TRBJ2-3; TRBD1 aligns across 7 bases. V dropped 7 bases and J dropped 4; count of bases not matched to a gene: 5. The CDR3 contains 13 residues.

This rearrangement joins TRBV20-1 to TRBJ2-4, with D possibly called TRBD1 or TRBD2 (5 bases each). The CDR3 contains 17 residues. The germline CDR1 and CDR2 sequences are DFQATT and SNEGSKA (reference sequence). V shed 1 base and J shed 5 bases, with 21 bases lying between them. CDR3 sequence (DNA): TGCAGTGCTAGAGGGGGGACCCACCCAAACCATGAAAACATTCAGTACTTC. This sequence encodes CSARGGTHPNHENIQYF.

In its sample, this clonotype was seen a few times. The gene calls are TRBV6-5 and TRBJ1-4; the D is unclear. Germline CDR1 MNHEY, CDR2 SVGAGI. The ends were cut back, 5 bases at V and 3 bases at J, with 16 bases in the middle. CDR3 length equals 16 residues. The CDR3 spells CASSPTWARPNEKLFF. Written as DNA, the CDR3 is TGTGCCAGCAGTCCTACGTGGGCGAGGCCTAATGAAAAACTGTTTTTT.

This chain links TRBV20-1 with TRBJ2-1, with TRBD1 matching 7 bases. The CDR3 contains 17 residues. Germline V CDR1 and CDR2: DFQATT, SNEGSKA (reference sequence). With V trimmed by 6 bases and J by 2 bases, 16 bases remained unmatched. The CDR3, as DNA: TGCAGTGCAAGACAGGACCCGAACAGGGGACCCTACAATGAGCAGTTCTTC. Translating gives CSARQDPNRGPYNEQFF.

This clonotype was observed a few times. The chain links TRBV24-1 to TRBJ1-2; TRBD1 is a possible D gene (6 bases). The germline gives CDR1 KGHDR, CDR2 SFDVKD. This CDR3 comprises 17 residues. V was clipped by 3 bases and J by 0 bases, with 16 bases between them. The chain's CDR3 is CATSDRQGPSSNYGYTF. In DNA, the CDR3 is TGTGCCACCAGTGATCGGCAGGGGCCTTCTTCTAACTATGGCTACACCTTC.

This clonotype showed up just a few times. The rearrangement uses TRBV6-5 and TRBJ2-7; no reliable D call. V lost 0 bases and J lost 5, with 8 bases in between. The length of the CDR3 is 13 residues. Germline loops: CDR1 MNHEY, CDR2 SVGAGI. CDR3 protein: CASSYSVVDEQYF. As DNA, the CDR3 is TGTGCCAGCAGTTACTCGGTCGTGGACGAGCAGTACTTC.